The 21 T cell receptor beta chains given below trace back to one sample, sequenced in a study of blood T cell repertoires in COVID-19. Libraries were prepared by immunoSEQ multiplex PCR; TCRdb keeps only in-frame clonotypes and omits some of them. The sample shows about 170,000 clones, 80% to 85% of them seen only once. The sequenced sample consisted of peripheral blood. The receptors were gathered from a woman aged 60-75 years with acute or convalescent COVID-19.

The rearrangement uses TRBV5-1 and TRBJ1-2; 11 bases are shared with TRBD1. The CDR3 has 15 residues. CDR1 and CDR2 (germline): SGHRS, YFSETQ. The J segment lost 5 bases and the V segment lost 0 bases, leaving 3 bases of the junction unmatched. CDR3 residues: CASSLDGQGAYGYTF. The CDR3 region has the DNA TGCGCCAGCAGCTTGGATGGACAGGGGGCGTATGGCTACACCTTC.

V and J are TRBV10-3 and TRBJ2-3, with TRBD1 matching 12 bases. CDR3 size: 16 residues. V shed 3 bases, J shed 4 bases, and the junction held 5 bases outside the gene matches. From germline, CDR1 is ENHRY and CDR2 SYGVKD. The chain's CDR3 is CAISEPGQGASDTQYF. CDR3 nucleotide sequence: TGTGCCATCAGTGAACCGGGACAGGGGGCATCAGATACGCAGTATTTT.

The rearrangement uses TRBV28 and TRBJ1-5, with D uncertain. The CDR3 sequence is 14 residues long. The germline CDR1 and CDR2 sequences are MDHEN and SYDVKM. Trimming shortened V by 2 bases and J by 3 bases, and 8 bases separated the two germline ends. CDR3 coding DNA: TGTGCCAGCAGTTTACGGGATATCAATCAGCCCCAGCATTTT. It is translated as CASSLRDINQPQHF.

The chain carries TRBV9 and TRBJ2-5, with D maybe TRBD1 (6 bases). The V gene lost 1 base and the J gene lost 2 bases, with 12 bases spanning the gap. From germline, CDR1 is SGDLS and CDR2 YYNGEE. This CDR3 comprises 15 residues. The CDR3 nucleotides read TGTGCCAGCAGCGTAACTGGGGACACTCAAGAGACCCAGTACTTC. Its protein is CASSVTGDTQETQYF.

The CDR3: CASSLQRQGGEAFF. CDR3 DNA sequence: TGCGCCAGCAGCTTACAAAGACAGGGTGGTGAAGCTTTCTTT. The rearrangement joins TRBV5-1 to TRBJ1-1, with 7 positions matching TRBD1. The germline CDR1 and CDR2 sequences are SGHRS and YFSETQ. Trimming took 2 bases from V and 7 from J; bases not matched to a gene: 8. The CDR3 contains 14 residues.

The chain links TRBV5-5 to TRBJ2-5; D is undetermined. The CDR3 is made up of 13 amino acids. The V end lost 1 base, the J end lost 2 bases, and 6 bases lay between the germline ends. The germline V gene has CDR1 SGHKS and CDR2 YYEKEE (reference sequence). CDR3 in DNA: TGTGCCAGCAGCTTGTCTCAGCAAGAGACCCAGTACTTC. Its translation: CASSLSQQETQYF.

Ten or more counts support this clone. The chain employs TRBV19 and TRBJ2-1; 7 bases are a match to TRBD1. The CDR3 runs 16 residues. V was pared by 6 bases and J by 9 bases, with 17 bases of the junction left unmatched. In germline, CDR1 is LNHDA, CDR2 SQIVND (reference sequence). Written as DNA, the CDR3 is TGTGCCAGTAGCCACATGGACAGGTCGCCCGTGGGTGAGCAGTTCTTC. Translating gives CASSHMDRSPVGEQFF.

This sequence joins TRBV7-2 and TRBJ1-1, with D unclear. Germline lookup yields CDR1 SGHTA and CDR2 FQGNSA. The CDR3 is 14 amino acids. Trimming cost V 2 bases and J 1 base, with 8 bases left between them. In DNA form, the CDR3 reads TGTGCCAGCAGCTTAAGAACAGAGAACACTGAAGCTTTCTTT. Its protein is CASSLRTENTEAFF.

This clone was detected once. In DNA, the CDR3 is TGTGCCAGCAGACCTTGGGGCCGGGTATCCGAGCAGTACTTC. Translation gives CASRPWGRVSEQYF. The gene calls are TRBV5-6 and TRBJ2-7; D is perhaps TRBD1 (5 bases). The CDR3 is 14 amino acids. Deletions cut 5 bases from V and 6 bases from J, with 18 bases between. Germline CDR1 and CDR2: SGHDT and YYEEEE. Supplemented by reference TRBV5-6 and TRBJ2-7, the full variable domain reads DAGVTQSPTHLIKTRGQQVTLRCSPKSGHDTVSWYQQALGQGPQFIFQYYEEEERQRGNFPDRFSGHQFPNYSSELNVNALLLGDSALYLCASRPWGRVSEQYFGPGTRLTVT.

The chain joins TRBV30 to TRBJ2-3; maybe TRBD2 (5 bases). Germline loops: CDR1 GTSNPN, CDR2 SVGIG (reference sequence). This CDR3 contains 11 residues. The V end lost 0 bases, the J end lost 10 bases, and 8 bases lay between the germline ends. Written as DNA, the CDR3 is TGTGCCTGGAGTGTACCCGGGGCGCAGTATTTT. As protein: CAWSVPGAQYF.

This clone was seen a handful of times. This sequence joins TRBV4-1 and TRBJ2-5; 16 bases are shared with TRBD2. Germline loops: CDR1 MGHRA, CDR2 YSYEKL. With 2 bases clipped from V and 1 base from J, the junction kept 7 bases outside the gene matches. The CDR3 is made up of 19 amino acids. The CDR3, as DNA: TGCGCCAGCAGCCAACCCGGGACTAGCGGGGGGGCGGGCCAAGAGACCCAGTACTTC. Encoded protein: CASSQPGTSGGAGQETQYF.

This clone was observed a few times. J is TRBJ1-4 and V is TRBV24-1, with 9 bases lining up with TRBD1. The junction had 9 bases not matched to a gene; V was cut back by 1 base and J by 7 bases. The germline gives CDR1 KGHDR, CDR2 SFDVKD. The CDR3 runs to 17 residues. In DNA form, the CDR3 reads TGTGCCACCAGTGATTTTTTCGGCACAGGGGGCGTTGAAAAACTGTTTTTT. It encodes CATSDFFGTGGVEKLFF.

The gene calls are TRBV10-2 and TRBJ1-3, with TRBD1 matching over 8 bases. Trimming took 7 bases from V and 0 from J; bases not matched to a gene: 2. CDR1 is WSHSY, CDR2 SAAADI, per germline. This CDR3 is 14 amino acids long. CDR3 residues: CASKQGVSGNTIYF. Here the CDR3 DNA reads TGCGCCAGCAAACAGGGGGTCTCTGGAAACACCATATATTTT.

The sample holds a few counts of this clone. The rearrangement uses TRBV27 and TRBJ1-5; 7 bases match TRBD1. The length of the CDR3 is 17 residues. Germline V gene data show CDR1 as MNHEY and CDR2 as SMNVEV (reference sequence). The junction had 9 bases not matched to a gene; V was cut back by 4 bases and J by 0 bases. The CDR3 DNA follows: TGTGCCAGCAGTTCGTACCAGGGGGAATATAGCAATCAGCCCCAGCATTTT. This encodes CASSSYQGEYSNQPQHF.

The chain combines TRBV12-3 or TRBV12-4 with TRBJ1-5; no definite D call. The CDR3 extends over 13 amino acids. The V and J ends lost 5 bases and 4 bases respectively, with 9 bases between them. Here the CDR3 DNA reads TGTGCCAGCAGTGGACTGGAGAATCAGCCCCAGCATTTT. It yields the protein CASSGLENQPQHF.

Written as DNA, the CDR3 is TGTGCCAGCAGCCAGTTCGGGGAGGGGAGGCCTTCTGGCTACACCTTC. This gives the protein CASSQFGEGRPSGYTF. This chain joins TRBV3-1 (or the pseudogene TRBV3-2) and TRBJ1-2; D is possibly TRBD1 (5 bases). The CDR3 is 16 amino acids. Germline CDR1 is LGHDT and CDR2 is YNNKEL (reference sequence). The V and J ends lost 3 bases and 7 bases respectively, with 21 bases between them.

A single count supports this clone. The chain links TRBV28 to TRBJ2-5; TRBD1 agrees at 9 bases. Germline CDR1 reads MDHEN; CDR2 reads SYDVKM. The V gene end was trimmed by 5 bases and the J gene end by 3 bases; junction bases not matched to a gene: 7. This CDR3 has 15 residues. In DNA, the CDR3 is TGTGCCAGCAGTACTCCCGGGACAGGGAAAGAGACCCAGTACTTC. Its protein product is CASSTPGTGKETQYF.

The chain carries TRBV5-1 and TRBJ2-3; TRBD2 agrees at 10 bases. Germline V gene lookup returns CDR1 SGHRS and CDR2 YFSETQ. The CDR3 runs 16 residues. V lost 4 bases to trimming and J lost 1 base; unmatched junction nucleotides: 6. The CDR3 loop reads CASSILAGGRTDTQYF. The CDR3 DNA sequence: TGCGCCAGCAGCATATTAGCGGGGGGACGCACAGATACGCAGTATTTT.

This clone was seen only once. The CDR3 nucleotides are TGTGCCAGCAGCCGCTCGCTACCCTACGAGCAGTACTTC. Amino acids: CASSRSLPYEQYF. The rearrangement uses TRBV7-2 and TRBJ2-7; D uncertain. The CDR3 consists of 13 residues. Germline V lookup: CDR1 SGHTA, CDR2 FQGNSA. V lost 5 bases and J 2 bases, leaving 10 bases between the germline ends.

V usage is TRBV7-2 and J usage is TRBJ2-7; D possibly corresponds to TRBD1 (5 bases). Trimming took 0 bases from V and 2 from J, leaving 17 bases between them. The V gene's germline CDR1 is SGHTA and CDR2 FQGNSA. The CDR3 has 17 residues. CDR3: CASSLANSPQGTYEQYF. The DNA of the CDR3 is TGTGCCAGCAGCTTAGCAAACTCGCCTCAGGGCACCTACGAGCAGTACTTC.

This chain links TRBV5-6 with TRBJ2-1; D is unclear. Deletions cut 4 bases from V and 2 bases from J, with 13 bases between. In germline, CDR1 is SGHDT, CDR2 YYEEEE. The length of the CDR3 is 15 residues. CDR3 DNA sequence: TGTGCCAGCAGCCCCTTTCTGGGCCCCTACAATGAGCAGTTCTTC. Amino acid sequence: CASSPFLGPYNEQFF.